This section outlines one TCR beta chain sequence together with its context. Here immunoSEQ multiplex PCR was the method, and the copy in TCRdb shows in-frame clones only, minus some. Found here are under 15,000 clones, 85% to 95% of them singletons; the top ten hold around 0.28%. This sample was taken from a study of T cell changes during pregnancy in multiple sclerosis. CDR3 length: 15 amino acids. Trimming removed 1 base at V and 1 base at J, with 10 bases between. CDR1 and CDR2 (germline): SGHTA, FQGTGA. The chain recombines TRBV7-3 with TRBJ1-1, with no clear D. The TCR comes from a female donor with multiple sclerosis, enrolled in a pregnancy study. Sequenced here: CD4+ T cells from peripheral blood mononuclear cells, sampled before pregnancy. The CDR3 sequence is CASSLISVQNTEAFF. CDR3 sequence (DNA): TGTGCCAGCAGCTTAATCTCGGTGCAGAACACTGAAGCTTTCTTT.